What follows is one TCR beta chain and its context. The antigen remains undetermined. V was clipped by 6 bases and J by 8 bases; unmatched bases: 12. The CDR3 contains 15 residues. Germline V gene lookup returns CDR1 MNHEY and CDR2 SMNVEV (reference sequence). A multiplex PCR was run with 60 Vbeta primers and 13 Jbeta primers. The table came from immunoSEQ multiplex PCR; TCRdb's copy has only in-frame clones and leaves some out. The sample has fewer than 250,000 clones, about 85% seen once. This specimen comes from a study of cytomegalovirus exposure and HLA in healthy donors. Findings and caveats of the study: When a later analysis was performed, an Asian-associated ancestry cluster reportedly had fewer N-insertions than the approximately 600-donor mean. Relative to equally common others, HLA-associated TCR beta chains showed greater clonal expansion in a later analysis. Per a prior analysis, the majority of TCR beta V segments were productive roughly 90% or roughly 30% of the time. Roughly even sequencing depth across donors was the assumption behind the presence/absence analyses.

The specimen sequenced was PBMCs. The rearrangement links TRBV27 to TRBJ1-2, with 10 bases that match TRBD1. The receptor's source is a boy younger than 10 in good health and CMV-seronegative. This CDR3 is CASRDSGQGRGGYTF. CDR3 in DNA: TGTGCCAGCAGAGACTCGGGACAGGGGAGAGGGGGCTACACCTTC.